This TCR beta chain comes out of a study of neurological immune-mediated disorders. Study conclusions and caveats: Expanded clones shared no CDR3 amino acid sequences across subjects, suggesting private repertoires in all groups. HTLV-1-associated myelopathy led in TCR clonal expansion, while multiple sclerosis ranked lowest, below healthy controls.

TCRdb used MiXCR to reprocess the 5' RACE reads, holding one entry per CDR3 protein. Of roughly 75,000 distinct CDR3 sequences listed, approximately 14% are singletons. The time point: longitudinal time-point 1 (baseline). Unsorted libraries were prepared from 2 million PBMCs that had been stored at -80 C. In its sample, this clonotype was seen many times. No antigen is known for it. CDR1 is SGHDT, CDR2 YYEEEE, per germline. V was shortened by 4 bases and J by 3 bases, with 16 bases between the two germline ends. This CDR3 contains 15 residues. The chain recombines TRBV5-6 with TRBJ1-1; D remains unclear. This TCR derives from a female donor with HTLV-1-associated myelopathy (HAM/TSP). Sequencing was performed on PBMCs. CDR3 nucleotides: TGTGCCAGCAGCGCAGTCGGCGGAGGGCACACTGAAGCTTTCTTT. Residues: CASSAVGGGHTEAFF.